This entry features one T cell receptor beta chain sequence. Per the study methods: Nucleated cell counts were estimated from reference gene primer amplification. Sequencing was performed with immunoSEQ multiplex PCR; in TCRdb, only in-frame clones are kept and a portion is missing. Clonal size and the V and J genes are those of that table, whereas D and trimming came from the DNA. The sample lists around 220,000 clones, more than 75% occurring once. The data stem from a study of blood T cell repertoires in COVID-19. As for the study in general: Samples representing acute and convalescent COVID-19 were sourced from the United States, Italy and Spain. From T cells, B-cell-depleted T cells, or PBMCs came the material, which was cDNA or gDNA.

Germline CDR1 reads LNHDA; CDR2 reads SQIVND (reference sequence). V was cut by 7 bases and J by 3 bases, with 10 bases left in between. This CDR3 contains 14 residues. Sequencing input: peripheral blood. This receptor was identified in a man in his forties or fifties with acute or convalescent COVID-19. The V and J genes are TRBV19 and TRBJ1-6; D unclear. CDR3 amino acids: CASKEGLYNSPLHF. In DNA form, the CDR3 reads TGTGCCAGTAAGGAGGGCCTCTATAATTCACCCCTCCACTTT.